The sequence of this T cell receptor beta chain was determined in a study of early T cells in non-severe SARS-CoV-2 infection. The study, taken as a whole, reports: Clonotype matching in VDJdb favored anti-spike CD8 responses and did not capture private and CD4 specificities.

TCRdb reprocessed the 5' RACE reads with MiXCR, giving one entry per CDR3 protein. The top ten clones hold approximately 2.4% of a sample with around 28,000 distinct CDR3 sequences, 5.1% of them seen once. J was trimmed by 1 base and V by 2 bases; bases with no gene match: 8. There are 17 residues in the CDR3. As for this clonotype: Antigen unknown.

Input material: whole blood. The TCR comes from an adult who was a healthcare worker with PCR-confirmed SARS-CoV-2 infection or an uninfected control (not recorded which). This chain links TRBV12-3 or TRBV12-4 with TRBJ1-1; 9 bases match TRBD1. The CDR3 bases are TGTGCCAGCAGTTTACGTTACAGGGGGCTGAAGAACACTGAAGCTTTCTTT. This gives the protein CASSLRYRGLKNTEAFF.